This section outlines one T cell receptor beta chain sequence together with its context. No antigen is known for it. No much larger clonotype is one base removed from it; base qualities were not supplied. TCR cDNA was made using 5'RACE template switching, a step that added a universal primer site and unique molecular identifiers. cDNA synthesis was primed from both the TCR alpha and TCR beta constant segments. Libraries were amplified in two PCR steps, with sample barcodes and sequencing adapters added in the second step. Sequencing of libraries was performed on Illumina HiSeq 2500 (2x100 bp) or NovaSeq (2x150 bp). Per the original workflow: Reads were demultiplexed and collapsed into UMI consensus sequences with MIGEC, and V(D)J alignment was performed with MiXCR. Using edgeR on replicate PBMC samples, clonotypes were called vaccine-responding if FDR was below 0.01 and the log2 fold change was above 5 up to day 15. Each bulk clonotype received a CD4 or CD8 identity based on whether the sequenced CD4 or CD8 repertoire contained that clonotype at higher abundance. In-frame beta chains were kept once TCRdb had trimmed the public reads at Q25 with fastp and called clones with MiXCR. A single entry per CDR3 protein holds the most common genes and DNA from its merged rows. TCRdb, rather than the study authors, made the V and J calls. For this sample there are approximately 600,000 distinct CDR3 sequences; around an eighth appear just once. The biggest ten clones account for 14% to 15% of the sample.

The sample belongs to a study of T cells after yellow fever vaccination (dated by TCRdb to between 2018 and 2021). Context from the whole study: Libraries from fractions with low cell numbers were prepared with the SMART-Seq v4 Ultra Low Input RNA kit. To follow T-cell clones before and after primary and booster YFV17D yellow fever vaccination, bulk TCR alpha and beta repertoires were sequenced over time. Blood was drawn at multiple timepoints before and after primary and secondary immunization, with bulk PBMC replicates and cell subsets isolated. Two healthy male donors made up the cohort, one aged 18 to 29 years and the other aged 30 to 39 years.

Trimming at the junction amounts to 0 bases on V and 1 base on J, and the germline ends lie 9 bases apart. The CDR3, from cysteine to phenylalanine, totals 15 residues. The retained sequence is limited to the CDR3, 45 bases, with the frame set at the first base. Reading the germline V gene (reference sequence) gives CDR1 WNHNN and CDR2 SYGVQD. What the research found in general, with its limitations: Most clones expanded after primary vaccination (around 96% of CD4 and roughly 88% of CD8) were re-detected after the booster, suggesting that broad memory maintenance occurred. A small share of clonotypes occurred in both CD4 and CD8 compartments, likely arising from convergent recombination. Because only two donors were included in the study, the extent to which the findings can be generalized is limited. FACS-sorted repertoires could contain abundant contaminating clonotypes from the bulk population, so computational filtering was required. The secondary T-cell response was weaker than the primary response but faster, peaking on day 5 instead of day 15.

Per the publication, the treatment or condition label means: live attenuated yellow fever vaccine strain. At every blood-draw timepoint, two biological replicates of bulk PBMCs were collected. PBMCs were isolated from peripheral blood using a standard Ficoll-Paque protocol. TriZol was used to extract RNA from bulk PBMCs, CD4 and CD8 fractions, and dextramer-positive and dextramer-negative fractions. Sequences were derived from PBMCs, sampled on the day of the yellow fever booster vaccination. The source of this sequence is a man aged 25 to 45 who received the YFV17D yellow fever vaccine. The rearranged segments are TRBV10-1 and TRBJ1-1, with TRBD1 perhaps the D gene, on 5 matching bases. The CDR3 region has the sequence CASSESLGGNTEAFF. The DNA sequence is as follows: TGCGCCAGCAGTGAGTCGCTGGGGGGGAACACTGAAGCTTTCTTT.